This passage covers 6 T cell receptor beta chains from one sample sequenced in a study of patients and donors after allogeneic stem cell transplantation. From the RT-PCR reads, TCRdb called clonotypes with MiXCR, one entry per CDR3 protein. Here the sample spans about 160,000 distinct CDR3 sequences, around 28% being singletons. Material for sequencing was blood, either unsorted or a sorted T cell fraction (not recorded which). The receptors were sampled from a human donor who was either an allogeneic HSCT recipient or a stem cell or donor lymphocyte infusion donor (not recorded which). It is not recorded whose cells these are; they may come from a transplant donor.

The rearrangement joins TRBV25-1 to TRBJ2-3; 7 bases map to TRBD1. The CDR3 covers 17 residues. Per germline, CDR1 MGHDK and CDR2 SYGVNS. Trimming cost V 2 bases and J 0 bases; bases outside gene matches: 8. The CDR3 protein is CASSEGRDSASTDTQYF. CDR3 nucleotides: TGTGCCAGCAGTGAAGGACGGGACAGCGCTAGCACAGATACGCAGTATTTT.

J is TRBJ2-1 and V is TRBV7-8, with 11 bases identical to TRBD1. This CDR3 comprises 20 residues. Germline V gene data show CDR1 as SGHVS and CDR2 as FQNEAQ. Unmatched junction bases numbered 21, after V lost 2 bases and J lost 9 bases. CDR3 amino acids: CASSLPRDRGSRGGWGEQFF. The CDR3 DNA reads as TGTGCCAGCAGCTTACCCCGGGACAGGGGGTCTAGAGGAGGGTGGGGTGAGCAGTTCTTC.

The rearrangement joins TRBV28 to TRBJ1-5; D may be TRBD1 (5 bases). The V end lost 1 base, the J end lost 5 bases, and 18 bases lay between the germline ends. Looked up from germline, CDR1 is MDHEN and CDR2 is SYDVKM. The CDR3 is made up of 17 amino acids. As DNA, the CDR3 is TGTGCCAGCAGTTTATTGTCTGGAGCTGGGGGGGATCAGCCCCAGCATTTT. It is translated as CASSLLSGAGGDQPQHF.

This chain links TRBV7-9 with TRBJ2-3; TRBD2 aligns across 7 bases. The V segment lost 5 bases and the J segment 4 bases; nucleotides outside the gene matches: 9. The CDR3 spans 15 residues. Germline V CDR1 and CDR2: SEHNR, FQNEAQ (reference sequence). The CDR3 loop is CASSLGRGRADTQYF. The CDR3 DNA reads TGTGCCAGCAGCCTAGGGAGGGGACGTGCAGATACGCAGTATTTT.

The V gene is TRBV20-1, the J gene TRBJ1-2; possible D gene TRBD1, 5 bases. Per germline, CDR1 DFQATT and CDR2 SNEGSKA (reference sequence). The CDR3 is 13 amino acids. Trimming removed 6 bases from V and 5 bases from J, with 16 bases in between. As DNA, the CDR3 is TGCAGTGCCCCTACCCCCCCAGGGTATGGCTACACCTTC. Translation: CSAPTPPGYGYTF.

V usage is TRBV11-3 and J usage is TRBJ2-1, with TRBD1 matching over 9 bases. The CDR3 is made up of 14 amino acids. Looked up from germline, CDR1 is SGHNT and CDR2 is YENEEA. With V trimmed by 5 bases and J by 8 bases, 7 bases remained unmatched. CDR3 sequence reads: CASSRQGVLDEQFF. In DNA, the CDR3 is TGTGCCAGCAGCCGACAGGGGGTGTTGGATGAGCAGTTCTTC.